The rows below give T cell receptor beta chains drawn from one sample of a study of T cells after yellow fever vaccination. TCRdb used MiXCR to reprocess the 5' RACE reads, holding one entry per CDR3 protein. The data show about 550,000 distinct CDR3 sequences, with about 19% seen just once and roughly an eighth held by the top ten. Sequenced material: PBMCs, taken 15 days after the yellow fever booster vaccination. Receptors originate from a man aged 25-45 years who received the YFV17D yellow fever vaccine. Each CDR3 is given without its conserved first and last residue. Fields, in order: J gene, V gene, CDR3 protein.

TRBJ2-1 TRBV5-6 ASSLKPHNEQF
TRBJ2-1 TRBV6-5 ASREEDTEQF
TRBJ2-1 TRBV7-9 ASRPPGLAVNEQF
TRBJ2-5 TRBV7-6 ASSRGTTQETQY
TRBJ2-7 TRBV7-2 ASSLTGRGSYEQY
TRBJ1-6 TRBV7-2 ASSLTGTASSPLH
TRBJ2-4 TRBV7-9 ASSRGTSEAKNIQY
TRBJ2-1 TRBV7-2 ASSLSRYPSYNEQF
TRBJ2-1 TRBV7-8 ASSLALISSSYNEQF
TRBJ2-1 TRBV4-1 ASSHQGRRDNEQF
TRBJ2-6 TRBV5-6 ASSSIGSGANVLT
TRBJ2-7 TRBV6-2/TRBV6-3 ASSYRSVYEQY
TRBJ1-1 TRBV12-3/TRBV12-4 ASSLRGVWTEAF
TRBJ2-1 TRBV6-5 ASSYSGTTNEQF
TRBJ1-2 TRBV6-2/TRBV6-3 ASRYYGRTLRGYT
TRBJ2-3 TRBV27 ASSLRDITDTQY
TRBJ2-7 TRBV7-9 ASSLRPSGYEQY
TRBJ2-7 TRBV9 ASSAPGQEPFLRREQY
TRBJ2-7 TRBV5-1 ASSSRADRVEFEQY
TRBJ2-3 TRBV12-3/TRBV12-4 ASSFPSLTRGTDTQY
TRBJ2-1 TRBV7-2 ASSHGTSGSSYNEQF
TRBJ2-7 TRBV7-2 ASSLGPRGGGYEQY
TRBJ2-2 TRBV20-1 SAMREGAGELF
TRBJ1-5 TRBV20-1 SAKGLSNQPQH
TRBJ1-1 TRBV7-9 ASSAPTMNTEAF
TRBJ2-2 TRBV7-8 ASSLPGGTGELF